This T cell receptor (beta chain) was captured in a study of shared clonotypes between healthy human individuals. The method was immunoSEQ multiplex PCR; TCRdb's version includes in-frame clones alone and lacks a portion of them. The data show hundreds of thousands of clones, with approximately 96% seen just once and less than 0.12% held by the top ten. As defined, naive CD8 cells were CD45RO-negative and positively selected for CCR7, with terminally differentiated effector memory CD45RA+ cells excluded. Free of recent acute infections or vaccinations, the donors were healthy HIV-negative adults. Trimming took 7 bases from V and 2 from J, leaving 18 bases between them. CDR3 size: 15 residues. CDR1 and CDR2 from the germline V gene are MDHEN and SYDVKM.

The sequence was collected from a woman in her 30s in good health. The chain uses TRBV28 and TRBJ2-7; D is perhaps TRBD1 or TRBD2 (5 bases each). Material for sequencing was naive CD8+ T cells sorted from blood. CDR3 in amino acids: CASTPSPGRAYEQYF. CDR3 DNA sequence: TGTGCCAGCACCCCTTCACCGGGACGGGCCTACGAGCAGTACTTC.